Here is one TCR beta chain with its context. This entry belongs to a study of shared T cell receptors in the human thymus. The CDR3 has 15 amino acids. Germline V CDR1 and CDR2: LGHNA, YNFKEQ. The V end lost 4 bases, the J end lost 7 bases, and 17 bases lay between the germline ends. Sequencing was performed with immunoSEQ multiplex PCR; in TCRdb, only in-frame clones are kept and a portion is missing. The profile shows 700,000 to 750,000 clones, 70% to 90% of them singletons. This sample also appeared in a second study, on human thymus T cells. This second study notes: The sample donors, healthy Finnish infants, were having corrective surgery for congenital heart defects. Resections from corrective heart surgery provided thymus tissue. What related research reported was that thymic repertoires overlapped highly among unrelated individuals.

This TCR derives from a girl under three years old with a congenital heart defect. The specimen sequenced was thymocytes. V usage is TRBV4-2 and J usage is TRBJ1-5, with a weak D call TRBD1 (6 bases). CDR3 coding DNA: TGTGCCAGCAGCCCCTCGTGGCACCAGGGGCAGCCCCAGCATTTT. Its protein is CASSPSWHQGQPQHF.